The clone carrying this T cell receptor beta chain was observed a handful of times. Its specificity is unknown. Through a sample-barcoded 5' primer and a J-beta primer mix, a second PCR was run for roughly 6 to 11 cycles. TCRdb recomputed calls from the 5' RACE reads with MiXCR, one row per CDR3 protein. The sample consists of about a million distinct CDR3 sequences, around two fifths of them appearing once. Germline V gives CDR1 MNHEY, CDR2 SVGEGT. The CDR3 contains 16 residues. V was shortened by 0 bases and J by 6 bases, with 16 bases between the two germline ends. This entry belongs to a study of blood T cells in healthy people across ages. Study-wide findings and caveats: It was held that the diversity estimates obtained from one million T cells were underestimates. A greater number of naive CD4+ cells and higher diversity distinguished long-lived donors from aged donors.

The sequenced sample consisted of blood. The V and J genes are TRBV6-2 or TRBV6-3 and TRBJ2-3; D perhaps matches TRBD1 (5 bases). The sequence was collected from a man aged 18 to 30 in good health. As DNA, the CDR3 is TGTGCCAGCAGTTACTCGATAGGGGTACCTACGGATACGCAGTATTTT. It translates to CASSYSIGVPTDTQYF.